These T cell receptor beta chains were read from a single sample in a study of blood T cell repertoires in COVID-19. Libraries were prepared by immunoSEQ multiplex PCR; TCRdb keeps only in-frame clonotypes and omits some of them. The sample has 310,000 or so clones, more than 75% seen once. Sequenced material: peripheral blood. The source is a woman aged 45-60 years with acute or convalescent COVID-19. CDR3s include the opening cysteine and the closing phenylalanine or tryptophan. A D gene is named only where the DNA matches it firmly. A row's size may be missing; if present it is once, few, many or a size class.

d_call	v_call	j_call	clone_size	cdr3_nt	cdr3_aa
TRBD1	TRBV9	TRBJ1-1	.	TGTGCCAGCAGCGCTTCCAGGGGGCGCGTCGCTGAAGCTTTCTTT	CASSASRGRVAEAFF
.	TRBV28	TRBJ1-2	.	TGTGCCAGCAGTTTAGGAGGGACCCAAGGGTATGGCTACACCTTC	CASSLGGTQGYGYTF
TRBD2	TRBV4-2	TRBJ2-7	.	TGTGCCAGCAGCCAAGGTCGTGGACTAGCGGGAGCCTACGAGCAGTACTTC	CASSQGRGLAGAYEQYF
TRBD1	TRBV10-3	TRBJ2-1	.	TGTGCCATCAGCCTGGGACAGGGACGCAATGAGCAGTTCTTC	CAISLGQGRNEQFF
TRBD2	TRBV6-6	TRBJ2-3	once	TGTGCCAGCAAATCGGGACTAAGCACAGATACGCAGTATTTT	CASKSGLSTDTQYF
.	TRBV27	TRBJ1-2	.	TGTGCCAGCAGTTTATCAAGGGGTCGTGGCTACACCTTC	CASSLSRGRGYTF
TRBD1	TRBV24-1	TRBJ1-2	.	TGTGCCACCTTCACGGACAGGGGGTTATATGGCTACACCTTC	CATFTDRGLYGYTF
.	TRBV11-3	TRBJ2-5	.	TGTGCCAGCAGTCAGCCTTGGGTGGGGGGTTCGGAGACCCAGTACTTC	CASSQPWVGGSETQYF
TRBD2	TRBV6-2/TRBV6-3	TRBJ2-5	.	TGTGCCAGCAGTAGGGGGACTAGCGGGAGGGCGTCGGTTGAGACCCAGTACTTC	CASSRGTSGRASVETQYF
TRBD1	TRBV5-1	TRBJ1-3	once	TGCGCCAGCAGCTTCACGGCAGGGGGCTTGGGTGGAAACACCATATATTTT	CASSFTAGGLGGNTIYF
TRBD1	TRBV6-5	TRBJ1-3	.	TGTGCCAGCAGCAGAACAGGGGCTGGAAACACCATATATTTT	CASSRTGAGNTIYF
TRBD1	TRBV7-8	TRBJ2-1	.	TGTGCCAGCAGCCCTCACCGGGACAGGGGCCCCAATGAGCAGTTCTTC	CASSPHRDRGPNEQFF
.	TRBV27	TRBJ1-2	.	TGTGCCAGCAGTTTGGGGATGGGGAGAACTAACTATGGCTACACCTTC	CASSLGMGRTNYGYTF
.	TRBV7-9	TRBJ1-1	once	TGTGCCAGCAGCTCCTTACCCGGGACGGGGGCTGAAGCTTTCTTT	CASSSLPGTGAEAFF
.	TRBV27	TRBJ2-1	few	TGTGCCAGCAGTTTAGAGCAGGGTAGTATCGGGAATGAGCAGTTCTTC	CASSLEQGSIGNEQFF
TRBD1	TRBV9	TRBJ2-2	.	TGTGCCAGCAGCGTAGAGTCGGGACAGGGCCTTGACACCGGGGAGCTGTTTTTT	CASSVESGQGLDTGELFF
.	TRBV7-8	TRBJ1-4	.	TGTGCCAGCAGCTTCAGCGGGGGCTCTAATGAAAAACTGTTTTTT	CASSFSGGSNEKLFF
TRBD2	TRBV9	TRBJ2-3	.	TGTGCCAGCAGCGTAGTTAGCGGGAGGATTGATACGCAGTATTTT	CASSVVSGRIDTQYF
TRBD2	TRBV7-9	TRBJ2-5	.	TGTGCCAGCAGCTATACTAGCGCGGAGACCCAGTACTTC	CASSYTSAETQYF
TRBD1	TRBV18	TRBJ2-4	.	TGTGCCAGCTCACCACGGACAGGGGGTACCAAAAACATTCAGTACTTC	CASSPRTGGTKNIQYF
.	TRBV5-4	TRBJ2-7	.	TGTGCCAGCAGCTTAGGAGGGGACTCCTACGAGCAGTACTTC	CASSLGGDSYEQYF
.	TRBV2	TRBJ2-3	.	TGTGCCAGCAAGCGAGACAGCACAGATACGCAGTATTTT	CASKRDSTDTQYF
.	TRBV7-2	TRBJ2-7	.	TGTGCCAGCAGCCTCTTTCGAGTTGGTGGCTACGAGCAGTACTTC	CASSLFRVGGYEQYF
TRBD2	TRBV7-9	TRBJ2-7	.	TGTGCCAGCAGCCCACCGGGACTAGGGTACGAGCAGTACTTC	CASSPPGLGYEQYF
TRBD2	TRBV24-1	TRBJ2-1	.	TGTGCCACCAGTGTTAGGGGACTAGCGAGCAATGAGCAGTTCTTC	CATSVRGLASNEQFF
TRBD1	TRBV11-1	TRBJ2-7	.	TGTGCCAGCAGCTCTCCCGGGACAGCCTACGAGCAGTACTTC	CASSSPGTAYEQYF
TRBD1	TRBV4-3	TRBJ1-2	.	TGCGCCAGCAGCCGTACAGGGGGCTATAGCTATGGCTACACCTTC	CASSRTGGYSYGYTF
TRBD1	TRBV19	TRBJ2-7	few	TGTGCCAGTAGTATTCGGACAGGGGGTTCCTACGAGCAGTACTTC	CASSIRTGGSYEQYF
TRBD1	TRBV19	TRBJ2-2	.	TGTGCCAGTAGTCCCTGGGACAGTAGGTCCGGGGAGCTGTTTTTT	CASSPWDSRSGELFF
TRBD1	TRBV9	TRBJ2-1	.	TGTGCCGGGGGACAGGTCGGTGAGCAGTTCTTC	CAGGQVGEQFF
.	TRBV14	TRBJ2-5	few	TGTGCCAGCAGCCAAGCCAGCCGAAGGGGATGGCAAGAGACCCAGTACTTC	CASSQASRRGWQETQYF
.	TRBV29-1	TRBJ2-1	.	TGCAGCGTTGAAGCTATGGAGAGATTGAACAATGAGCAGTTCTTC	CSVEAMERLNNEQFF
.	TRBV27	TRBJ1-5	few	TGTGCCAGCAGTTTATATGCGCCGGTTAGCAATCAGCCCCAGCATTTT	CASSLYAPVSNQPQHF
.	TRBV30	TRBJ1-1	.	TGTGCCTGGAGTGTAACGAGGGACTTCACTGAAGCTTTCTTT	CAWSVTRDFTEAFF
.	TRBV5-8	TRBJ1-5	.	TGTGCCAGCAGCCGCGGAATTTCATCGGATCAGCCCCAGCATTTT	CASSRGISSDQPQHF
.	TRBV7-3	TRBJ2-7	.	TGTGCCAGCAGCCCATATACGGCCTACGAGCAGTACTTC	CASSPYTAYEQYF
TRBD2	TRBV30	TRBJ2-1	.	TGTGCCTGGAGTGTTTTAGCGGGAGTTTACAATGAGCAGTTCTTC	CAWSVLAGVYNEQFF
.	TRBV4-2	TRBJ2-5	.	TGTGCCAGCAGCCGAACTAGTGCTGAGACCCAGTACTTC	CASSRTSAETQYF
.	TRBV9	TRBJ2-1	.	TGTGCCAGCAGCGCGAGAGACAATGAGCAGTTCTTC	CASSARDNEQFF
TRBD2	TRBV27	TRBJ2-1	.	TGTGCCAGCAGTTTATTGACTAGCGGGACCTACAATGAGCAGTTCTTC	CASSLLTSGTYNEQFF
.	TRBV5-1	TRBJ2-7	.	TGCGCCAGCAGCTTGGGAGGTGTCTACGAGCAGTACTTC	CASSLGGVYEQYF
.	TRBV11-2	TRBJ1-1	.	TGTGCCAGCAGCTTCGGGGGAGGGGACACTGAAGCTTTCTTT	CASSFGGGDTEAFF
.	TRBV4-2	TRBJ1-2	.	TGTGCCAGCAGCCAAGCCCTTGGGCTGGGGGCTGAGGGAGGCTACACCTTC	CASSQALGLGAEGGYTF
.	TRBV12-3/TRBV12-4	TRBJ1-2	.	TGTGCCAGCAGTTTAATAGTAGGGGATGGCTACACCTTC	CASSLIVGDGYTF
.	TRBV7-2	TRBJ2-3	few	TGTGCCAGCGGGGCATACACAGATACGCAGTATTTT	CASGAYTDTQYF
TRBD2	TRBV7-6	TRBJ2-1	.	TGTGCCAGCAGCTCCCTAGCGGGAGGCTACAATGAGCAGTTCTTC	CASSSLAGGYNEQFF
.	TRBV27	TRBJ2-1	.	TGTGCCAGCACCGACCTCCGGAGGACTAGGGGGGGAGGTGAGCAGTTCTTC	CASTDLRRTRGGGEQFF
TRBD2	TRBV5-1	TRBJ2-3	.	TGCGCCAGCACACTAGCGGGAGGGATACGTAGCACAGATACGCAGTATTTT	CASTLAGGIRSTDTQYF
.	TRBV4-1	TRBJ1-3	.	TGCGCCAGCAGCCATTACGCGGGGGTCAGCTCTGGAAACACCATATATTTT	CASSHYAGVSSGNTIYF
.	TRBV30	TRBJ1-6	.	TGTGCCTGGAGTGGGACGGGGAATCGTAAACCCCTCCACTTT	CAWSGTGNRKPLHF
.	TRBV7-9	TRBJ1-4	.	TGTGCCAGCAGCTTTGAGGACAGTAATGAAAAACTGTTTTTT	CASSFEDSNEKLFF
TRBD1	TRBV28	TRBJ1-4	.	TGTGCCAGCAGGGACAGGGGACCAACTAATGAAAAACTGTTTTTT	CASRDRGPTNEKLFF
TRBD1	TRBV19	TRBJ1-1	.	TGTGCCAGTAGTAGGGACAGGATGAACACTGAAGCTTTCTTT	CASSRDRMNTEAFF